This T cell receptor (beta chain) was identified during a study of blood T cells in healthy people across ages. Study-wide findings and caveats: The study lacked donor CMV status, which possibly confounded expanded clonotype changes. Estimated diversity across one million T cells was deemed an underestimate.

Combining a sample-barcoded 5' primer with a J-beta primer mix, a second PCR ran for roughly 7 to 11 cycles. A template-switch adaptor with 12 random nucleotides tagged each cDNA molecule. Via MiXCR, TCRdb re-called the 5' RACE reads, giving one row per CDR3 protein. This sample yields roughly 800,000 distinct CDR3 sequences, of which around 36% are seen a single time; over 10% belongs to the top ten. Comment on this clonotype: Its antigen remains unknown.

V was pared by 5 bases and J by 5 bases, with 8 bases of the junction left unmatched. The CDR3 is 14 residues long. CDR1 and CDR2 from the germline V gene are SNHLY and FYNNEI. The chain has TRBV2 and TRBJ1-1, with TRBD1 identical over 7 bases. Input material: blood. The TCR was taken from a man aged 18-30 years in good health. CDR3 sequence: CASSQEGAKTEAFF. The CDR3 nucleotides are TGTGCCAGCAGTCAGGAGGGGGCAAAAACTGAAGCTTTCTTT.